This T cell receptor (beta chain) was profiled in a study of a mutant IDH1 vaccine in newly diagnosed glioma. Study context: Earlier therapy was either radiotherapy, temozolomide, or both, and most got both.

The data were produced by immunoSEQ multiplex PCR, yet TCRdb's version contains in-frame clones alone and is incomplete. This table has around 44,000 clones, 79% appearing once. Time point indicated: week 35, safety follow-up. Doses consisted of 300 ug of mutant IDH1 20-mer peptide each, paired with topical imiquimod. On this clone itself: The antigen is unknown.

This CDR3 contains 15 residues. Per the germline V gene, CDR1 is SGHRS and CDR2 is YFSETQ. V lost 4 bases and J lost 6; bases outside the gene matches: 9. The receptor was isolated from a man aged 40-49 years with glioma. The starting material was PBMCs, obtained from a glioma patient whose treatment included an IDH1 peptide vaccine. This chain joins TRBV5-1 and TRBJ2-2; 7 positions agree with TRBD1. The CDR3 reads CASSADRVGAGELFF. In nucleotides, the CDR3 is TGCGCCAGCAGCGCAGACAGGGTGGGTGCCGGGGAGCTGTTTTTT.